A selection of T cell receptor beta chains follows, all from one sample in a study of blood T cell repertoires in COVID-19. Repertoires were generated with immunoSEQ multiplex PCR, while TCRdb's copy carries only in-frame clones and drops some. Among 75,000 to 95,000 clones listed, approximately 79% were seen once. The sequencing input was peripheral blood. The receptor source for this set is a man in his 70s with COVID-19, enrolled during active disease. Each CDR3 is given with its conserved first and last residue. The D gene is left open where the match is weak. For some rows the clone size is stated as once, few or many, or as a class when expanded; others skip it.

J gene: TRBJ2-1; clone size: NA; D gene: NA; V gene: TRBV4-3; CDR3 protein: CASSQEIALYNEQFF; CDR3 DNA: TGCGCCAGCAGCCAAGAGATAGCCCTCTACAATGAGCAGTTCTTC
J gene: TRBJ2-7; clone size: NA; D gene: NA; V gene: TRBV6-5; CDR3 protein: CASSYGRSSYEQYF; CDR3 DNA: TGTGCCAGCAGTTACGGCAGATCCTCCTACGAGCAGTACTTC
J gene: TRBJ2-5; clone size: NA; D gene: NA; V gene: TRBV7-3; CDR3 protein: CASSSSDKGTQYF; CDR3 DNA: TGTGCCAGCAGCTCTTCGGACAAGGGGACCCAGTACTTC
J gene: TRBJ2-7; clone size: NA; D gene: NA; V gene: TRBV5-5; CDR3 protein: CASSFQFYEQYF; CDR3 DNA: TGTGCCAGCAGCTTCCAGTTCTACGAGCAGTACTTC
J gene: TRBJ2-7; clone size: NA; D gene: NA; V gene: TRBV27; CDR3 protein: CASRPFEAGPYEQYF; CDR3 DNA: TGTGCCAGCAGGCCCTTCGAGGCGGGACCCTACGAGCAGTACTTC
J gene: TRBJ2-4; clone size: once; D gene: NA; V gene: TRBV4-3; CDR3 protein: CASSQGRNWNIQYF; CDR3 DNA: TGCGCCAGCAGCCAAGGGAGGAATTGGAACATTCAGTACTTC
J gene: TRBJ2-2; clone size: NA; D gene: TRBD1; V gene: TRBV30; CDR3 protein: CAWSGDRDYTGELFF; CDR3 DNA: TGTGCCTGGAGTGGGGACAGGGACTACACCGGGGAGCTGTTTTTT
J gene: TRBJ2-5; clone size: NA; D gene: TRBD2; V gene: TRBV7-2; CDR3 protein: CASSSMGGLETQYF; CDR3 DNA: TGTGCCAGCAGCTCGATGGGAGGGCTGGAGACCCAGTACTTC
J gene: TRBJ2-7; clone size: once; D gene: TRBD2; V gene: TRBV10-3; CDR3 protein: CAISGLAGGAYEQYF; CDR3 DNA: TGTGCCATCAGTGGGCTAGCGGGAGGGGCCTACGAGCAGTACTTC
J gene: TRBJ2-7; clone size: NA; D gene: NA; V gene: TRBV6-5; CDR3 protein: CASSLGGSGSYEQYF; CDR3 DNA: TGTGCCAGCAGTTTGGGAGGTAGCGGTTCGTACGAGCAGTACTTC
J gene: TRBJ2-5; clone size: NA; D gene: TRBD2; V gene: TRBV10-3; CDR3 protein: CAIRPGLAGGPETQYF; CDR3 DNA: TGTGCCATCAGGCCGGGACTAGCGGGAGGGCCGGAGACCCAGTACTTC
J gene: TRBJ2-3; clone size: NA; D gene: TRBD2; V gene: TRBV7-2; CDR3 protein: CASSYLGTSGRAMADTQYF; CDR3 DNA: TGTGCCAGCAGCTACCTTGGGACTAGCGGGAGGGCCATGGCAGATACGCAGTATTTT
J gene: TRBJ2-1; clone size: once; D gene: NA; V gene: TRBV4-2; CDR3 protein: CASSQDVGGGYNEQFF; CDR3 DNA: TGTGCCAGCAGCCAAGATGTCGGGGGAGGCTACAATGAGCAGTTCTTC
J gene: TRBJ2-1; clone size: NA; D gene: NA; V gene: TRBV19; CDR3 protein: CASSIEQAYNEQFF; CDR3 DNA: TGTGCCAGTAGTATAGAACAGGCTTACAATGAGCAGTTCTTC
J gene: TRBJ1-2; clone size: NA; D gene: TRBD1; V gene: TRBV28; CDR3 protein: CASSRPGADRVDGYTF; CDR3 DNA: TGTGCCAGCAGCCGGCCTGGCGCTGACAGGGTCGATGGCTACACCTTC
J gene: TRBJ2-7; clone size: NA; D gene: NA; V gene: TRBV7-2; CDR3 protein: CASNDDGLAGTEQYF; CDR3 DNA: TGTGCCAGCAATGACGATGGCTTGGCGGGGACGGAGCAGTACTTC
J gene: TRBJ2-3; clone size: NA; D gene: TRBD1; V gene: TRBV6-5; CDR3 protein: CASSEDRLSTDTQYF; CDR3 DNA: TGTGCCAGCAGCGAGGACAGGCTAAGCACAGATACGCAGTATTTT
J gene: TRBJ1-5; clone size: few; D gene: TRBD1; V gene: TRBV4-1; CDR3 protein: CASSQDDRGDQPQHF; CDR3 DNA: TGCGCCAGCAGCCAAGATGACAGGGGTGATCAGCCCCAGCATTTT
J gene: TRBJ2-5; clone size: few; D gene: TRBD2; V gene: TRBV5-1; CDR3 protein: CASSLGISGSPPTQYF; CDR3 DNA: TGCGCCAGCAGCTTGGGGATTAGCGGGAGTCCCCCGACCCAGTACTTC
J gene: TRBJ2-1; clone size: NA; D gene: TRBD2; V gene: TRBV9; CDR3 protein: CASSVKWLAGDNEQFF; CDR3 DNA: TGTGCCAGCAGCGTAAAGTGGCTAGCGGGAGACAATGAGCAGTTCTTC
J gene: TRBJ2-5; clone size: once; D gene: NA; V gene: TRBV15; CDR3 protein: CATSRSYQETQYF; CDR3 DNA: TGTGCCACCAGCAGATCGTACCAAGAGACCCAGTACTTC
J gene: TRBJ1-2; clone size: NA; D gene: TRBD1; V gene: TRBV7-9; CDR3 protein: CASSPTGVGGYTF; CDR3 DNA: TGTGCCAGCAGCCCAACAGGGGTGGGTGGCTACACCTTC
J gene: TRBJ2-1; clone size: NA; D gene: TRBD2; V gene: TRBV3-1/TRBV3-2; CDR3 protein: CASSRSLAGGNNEQFF; CDR3 DNA: TGTGCCAGCAGCCGGAGCTTAGCGGGAGGGAACAATGAGCAGTTCTTC
J gene: TRBJ1-5; clone size: many; D gene: NA; V gene: TRBV2; CDR3 protein: CASDTPRAGSNQPQHF; CDR3 DNA: TGTGCCAGCGATACCCCGCGGGCAGGTAGCAATCAGCCCCAGCATTTT
J gene: TRBJ1-2; clone size: NA; D gene: NA; V gene: TRBV6-6; CDR3 protein: CASNTGSRGFGYTF; CDR3 DNA: TGTGCCAGCAACACGGGAAGCAGGGGTTTTGGCTACACCTTC
J gene: TRBJ1-2; clone size: NA; D gene: NA; V gene: TRBV16; CDR3 protein: CASSQIQGPYGYTF; CDR3 DNA: TGTGCCAGCAGCCAGATCCAGGGTCCCTATGGCTACACCTTC
J gene: TRBJ1-2; clone size: NA; D gene: TRBD1; V gene: TRBV9; CDR3 protein: CASSVGDREMSNYGYTF; CDR3 DNA: TGTGCCAGCAGCGTAGGGGACAGGGAGATGTCTAACTATGGCTACACCTTC
J gene: TRBJ2-3; clone size: NA; D gene: NA; V gene: TRBV5-1; CDR3 protein: CASSLTTSLGADTQYF; CDR3 DNA: TGCGCCAGCAGCTTAACGACTAGTTTAGGTGCAGATACGCAGTATTTT
J gene: TRBJ2-3; clone size: NA; D gene: NA; V gene: TRBV7-2; CDR3 protein: CASSRDTDTQYF; CDR3 DNA: TGTGCCAGCAGCCGCGATACAGATACGCAGTATTTT
J gene: TRBJ2-2; clone size: NA; D gene: TRBD1; V gene: TRBV7-9; CDR3 protein: CASSPLQGRDTGELFF; CDR3 DNA: TGTGCCAGCAGCCCTCTACAGGGGCGAGACACCGGGGAGCTGTTTTTT
J gene: TRBJ2-1; clone size: NA; D gene: TRBD2; V gene: TRBV18; CDR3 protein: CASSPLWTSDEQFF; CDR3 DNA: TGTGCCAGCTCACCGCTATGGACTAGCGATGAGCAGTTCTTC
J gene: TRBJ1-2; clone size: NA; D gene: NA; V gene: TRBV7-2; CDR3 protein: CASSPIQGLDGYTF; CDR3 DNA: TGTGCCAGCAGCCCCATACAGGGTTTGGATGGCTACACCTTC
J gene: TRBJ2-1; clone size: NA; D gene: NA; V gene: TRBV7-6; CDR3 protein: CASSPGVEAGNEQFF; CDR3 DNA: TGTGCCAGCAGCCCAGGGGTCGAAGCGGGGAATGAGCAGTTCTTC
J gene: TRBJ2-1; clone size: NA; D gene: NA; V gene: TRBV6-5; CDR3 protein: CASSYKAGQYNEQFF; CDR3 DNA: TGTGCCAGCAGTTACAAGGCGGGGCAATACAATGAGCAGTTCTTC
J gene: TRBJ2-1; clone size: NA; D gene: TRBD2; V gene: TRBV7-3; CDR3 protein: CASSSQSGSSYNEQFF; CDR3 DNA: TGTGCCAGCAGCTCCCAAAGCGGGAGCTCCTACAATGAGCAGTTCTTC
J gene: TRBJ2-7; clone size: NA; D gene: TRBD1; V gene: TRBV6-2/TRBV6-3; CDR3 protein: CASSGNDRAYSYEQYF; CDR3 DNA: TGTGCCAGCAGTGGGAACGACAGGGCCTACTCTTACGAGCAGTACTTC
J gene: TRBJ2-3; clone size: NA; D gene: TRBD2; V gene: TRBV28; CDR3 protein: CASREGPDTQYF; CDR3 DNA: TGTGCCAGCCGGGAGGGCCCAGATACGCAGTATTTT
J gene: TRBJ2-3; clone size: once; D gene: TRBD2; V gene: TRBV7-9; CDR3 protein: CASSRLAGEAQYF; CDR3 DNA: TGTGCCAGCAGCCGCCTAGCGGGAGAGGCGCAGTATTTT
J gene: TRBJ2-1; clone size: few; D gene: TRBD2; V gene: TRBV7-2; CDR3 protein: CASSVSGSHYNEQFF; CDR3 DNA: TGTGCCAGCAGCGTTAGCGGGAGCCATTACAATGAGCAGTTCTTC
J gene: TRBJ1-3; clone size: NA; D gene: TRBD1; V gene: TRBV10-3; CDR3 protein: CAIRAGTGGEDSGNTIYF; CDR3 DNA: TGTGCCATCAGAGCCGGGACAGGGGGCGAAGACTCTGGAAACACCATATATTTT
J gene: TRBJ1-2; clone size: NA; D gene: TRBD1; V gene: TRBV7-2; CDR3 protein: CASSLAHRGLYGYTF; CDR3 DNA: TGTGCCAGCAGCTTAGCCCACAGGGGGCTTTATGGCTACACCTTC
J gene: TRBJ1-6; clone size: once; D gene: TRBD1; V gene: TRBV3-1/TRBV3-2; CDR3 protein: CASSQGGQVMGNSPLHF; CDR3 DNA: TGTGCCAGCAGCCAAGGGGGACAGGTTATGGGGAATTCACCCCTCCACTTT
J gene: TRBJ2-2; clone size: NA; D gene: NA; V gene: TRBV6-5; CDR3 protein: CASTANTGELFF; CDR3 DNA: TGTGCCAGCACGGCGAACACCGGGGAGCTGTTTTTT
J gene: TRBJ2-7; clone size: NA; D gene: NA; V gene: TRBV28; CDR3 protein: CASSSGEYEQYF; CDR3 DNA: TGTGCCAGCAGTTCAGGGGAGTACGAGCAGTACTTC
J gene: TRBJ1-3; clone size: NA; D gene: TRBD1; V gene: TRBV9; CDR3 protein: CASSVRDRTGNTIYF; CDR3 DNA: TGTGCCAGCAGCGTACGGGACAGGACTGGAAACACCATATATTTT